This T cell receptor beta chain was found in a study of CDR3 diversity in severe acne. TCRdb reanalysed the PCR reads using MiXCR and keeps one entry per CDR3 protein. The sample yields approximately 84,000 distinct CDR3 sequences, 45% to 60% seen once. Losses at the gene ends were 5 bases for V and 8 bases for J; bases not matched to a gene: 0. The CDR3 totals 12 residues. Germline CDR1 and CDR2: SGHRS and YFSETQ. This TCR was sampled from a male donor in good health, without acne. V and J are TRBV5-1 and TRBJ2-2; 10 bases are shared with TRBD1. The sample was blood. The chain's CDR3 is CASRDRGGELFF. CDR3 nucleotide sequence: TGCGCCAGCAGGGACAGGGGGGGGGAGCTGTTTTTT.